These T cell receptor beta chains were read from a single sample in a study of T cell responses to AZD1222 COVID-19 vaccine. Only in-frame clones appear in the TCRdb table, and some are missing; sequencing was by immunoSEQ multiplex PCR. The repertoire holds 72,000 or so clones, about nine tenths seen once, with roughly 24% in the top ten. This specimen consisted of peripheral blood, obtained on day 0 of AZD1222 vaccination. The receptors derive from an adult in good health. The CDR3 runs from the conserved cysteine through the conserved F or W. D genes are given only for firm matches. Clone sizes are given selectively: once, few, many, or a class where the clone is expanded.

>TRBJ1-5|14|TRBD1|.|TRBV9
CASSVQGASEPQHF
TGTGCCAGCAGCGTACAGGGGGCGTCGGAGCCCCAGCATTTT
>TRBJ1-3|15|.|once|TRBV2
CASISAKKEGNTIYF
TGTGCCAGCATTTCGGCCAAGAAGGAAGGAAACACCATATATTTT
>TRBJ1-4|15|.|.|TRBV24-1
CATSDPKDPNEKLFF
TGTGCCACCAGTGATCCGAAGGATCCTAATGAAAAACTGTTTTTT
>TRBJ2-5|17|.|.|TRBV7-3
CASSFRQGPGGRETQYF
TGTGCCAGCAGCTTTAGACAGGGGCCGGGGGGAAGAGAGACCCAGTACTTC
>TRBJ2-3|19|TRBD2|.|TRBV4-3
CASSQDHTSGSGSTDTQYF
TGCGCCAGCAGCCAAGATCACACTAGCGGGAGTGGGTCCACAGATACGCAGTATTTT
>TRBJ2-1|17|.|.|TRBV11-3
CASSFDLGGYSYNEQFF
TGTGCCAGCAGCTTCGACTTGGGCGGGTACTCCTACAATGAGCAGTTCTTC
>TRBJ1-1|14|.|.|TRBV30
CAWSPGDMNTEAFF
TGTGCCTGGAGCCCAGGAGACATGAACACTGAAGCTTTCTTT
>TRBJ2-3|16|TRBD1|.|TRBV28
CASSPSGQGSSPTQYF
TGTGCCAGCTCACCTTCGGGACAGGGCTCCTCGCCTACGCAGTATTTT
>TRBJ2-5|14|TRBD2|.|TRBV24-1
CATSDWGRVETQYF
TGTGCCACCAGTGATTGGGGGAGGGTAGAGACCCAGTACTTC
>TRBJ2-7|13|.|.|TRBV27
CATLGPYSYEQYF
TGTGCCACACTGGGACCATATTCCTACGAGCAGTACTTC
>TRBJ1-4|14|.|.|TRBV28
CASSLPGEGEKLFF
TGTGCCAGCAGTCTGCCCGGGGAGGGGGAAAAACTGTTTTTT
>TRBJ2-3|14|.|.|TRBV5-1
CASSLYRVTDTQYF
TGCGCCAGCAGCTTGTACAGGGTGACAGATACGCAGTATTTT
>TRBJ2-1|16|TRBD2|.|TRBV20-1
CSASWLAGAPLNEQFF
TGCAGTGCTAGTTGGCTAGCGGGAGCACCTCTCAATGAGCAGTTCTTC
>TRBJ2-1|13|.|.|TRBV2
CASKPGVYNEQFF
TGTGCCAGCAAGCCAGGGGTCTACAATGAGCAGTTCTTC
>TRBJ2-3|13|TRBD1|.|TRBV15
CATSRTGADTQYF
TGTGCCACCAGCAGGACAGGGGCAGATACGCAGTATTTT
>TRBJ2-7|13|TRBD1|once|TRBV28
CASSYPDREGQYF
TGTGCCAGCAGTTACCCCGACAGGGAAGGGCAGTACTTC
>TRBJ2-1|16|.|once|TRBV5-5
CASSLSWELSYNEQFF
TGTGCCAGCAGCTTGTCGTGGGAGTTAAGTTACAATGAGCAGTTCTTC
>TRBJ1-1|14|TRBD1|.|TRBV30
CAWNIGTGGTEAFF
TGTGCCTGGAACATCGGGACAGGGGGCACTGAAGCTTTCTTT
>TRBJ1-1|13|.|.|TRBV12-3/TRBV12-4
CASSPLIKTEAFF
TGTGCCAGCAGTCCCCTAATAAAGACTGAAGCTTTCTTT
>TRBJ1-5|13|.|.|TRBV3-1/TRBV3-2
CASGWGRDQPQHF
TGTGCCAGCGGGTGGGGACGGGATCAGCCCCAGCATTTT
>TRBJ2-5|11|.|.|TRBV29-1
CSVGGGKTQYF
TGCAGCGTTGGGGGCGGGAAGACCCAGTACTTC
>TRBJ2-7|13|.|once|TRBV3-1/TRBV3-2
CASSQLLGYEQYF
TGTGCCAGCAGCCAACTCCTCGGGTACGAGCAGTACTTC
>TRBJ2-2|15|TRBD2|.|TRBV9
CASSPSIAGEGELFF
TGTGCCAGCAGCCCCAGTATAGCGGGAGAGGGGGAGCTGTTTTTT
>TRBJ1-1|14|.|.|TRBV9
CASSVGGTDTEAFF
TGTGCCAGCAGCGTAGGAGGGACTGACACTGAAGCTTTCTTT
>TRBJ1-3|14|.|.|TRBV19
CASTPPGSGNTIYF
TGTGCCAGTACCCCTCCTGGATCTGGAAACACCATATATTTT
>TRBJ1-1|12|.|.|TRBV5-1
CASSLDTGEAFF
TGCGCCAGCAGCTTGGATACAGGGGAAGCTTTCTTT
>TRBJ1-1|13|.|.|TRBV9
CASSVGAGGEAFF
TGTGCCAGCAGCGTAGGCGCAGGAGGTGAAGCTTTCTTT
>TRBJ2-7|12|.|.|TRBV12-5
CASGFSGHEQYF
TGTGCTAGTGGTTTCTCCGGGCACGAGCAGTACTTC
>TRBJ1-1|16|TRBD1|few|TRBV10-3
CAISYGQGVKNTEAFF
TGTGCCATCAGTTACGGACAGGGTGTTAAGAACACTGAAGCTTTCTTT
>TRBJ2-3|12|.|.|TRBV10-3
CAISELKDTQYF
TGTGCCATCAGTGAGTTAAAAGATACGCAGTATTTT
>TRBJ1-1|13|.|.|TRBV29-1
CSVGADFNTEAFF
TGCAGCGTTGGTGCAGACTTTAACACTGAAGCTTTCTTT
>TRBJ1-2|14|TRBD1|.|TRBV6-4
CASSPWGTGEGYTF
TGTGCCAGCAGTCCGTGGGGGACAGGGGAAGGCTACACCTTC
>TRBJ1-5|14|.|.|TRBV19
CASSRAGEDQPQHF
TGTGCCAGTAGTAGAGCCGGGGAGGATCAGCCCCAGCATTTT
>TRBJ2-3|16|TRBD2|once|TRBV3-1/TRBV3-2
CASSHSGRAGADTQYF
TGTGCCAGCAGTCATAGCGGGAGGGCGGGAGCAGATACGCAGTATTTT
>TRBJ1-2|13|.|.|TRBV30
CAWSGGTGYGYTF
TGTGCCTGGAGTGGGGGGACGGGCTATGGCTACACCTTC
>TRBJ2-2|13|TRBD2|.|TRBV7-2
CASKRERPGELFF
TGTGCCAGCAAGCGGGAGCGGCCCGGGGAGCTGTTTTTT
>TRBJ2-2|16|TRBD2|.|TRBV6-6
CASSYGLAANTGELFF
TGTGCCAGCAGTTACGGCCTAGCGGCCAACACCGGGGAGCTGTTTTTT
>TRBJ2-7|14|.|once|TRBV6-5
CASRSGLASLEQYF
TGTGCCAGCCGTAGTGGTCTAGCGAGCCTCGAGCAGTACTTC
>TRBJ1-2|15|TRBD1|.|TRBV2
CASTSDRLGGYGYTF
TGTGCCAGCACCTCGGACAGGCTAGGCGGCTATGGCTACACCTTC
>TRBJ2-2|15|TRBD2|once|TRBV7-2
CASSYTGGDTGELFF
TGTGCCAGCAGCTACACGGGGGGGGACACCGGGGAGCTGTTTTTT
>TRBJ1-5|18|TRBD1|few|TRBV19
CASSVLPGSDRGYQPQHF
TGTGCCAGTAGTGTACTACCTGGTTCGGACAGGGGGTATCAGCCCCAGCATTTT
>TRBJ1-4|15|.|.|TRBV11-1
CASSLQGSTNEKLFF
TGTGCCAGCAGCTTGCAGGGATCGACTAATGAAAAACTGTTTTTT
>TRBJ2-2|13|TRBD1|.|TRBV6-2/TRBV6-3
CASSARDRDELFF
TGTGCCAGCAGTGCCAGGGACAGGGACGAGCTGTTTTTT
>TRBJ1-2|15|TRBD1|few|TRBV6-4
CAGQGDRPGSYGYTF
TGTGCCGGACAGGGGGACCGCCCAGGGAGCTATGGCTACACCTTC
>TRBJ2-3|15|TRBD1|.|TRBV3-1/TRBV3-2
CASSAQGGRTDTQYF
TGTGCCAGCAGCGCACAAGGGGGCAGGACAGATACGCAGTATTTT
>TRBJ2-1|16|.|.|TRBV4-1
CASSHDSSAGLNEQFF
TGCGCCAGCAGCCATGATTCTAGCGCGGGATTAAATGAGCAGTTCTTC
>TRBJ2-1|14|.|.|TRBV4-2
CASSQGSLGYEQFF
TGTGCCAGCAGCCAAGGCTCCCTAGGGTATGAGCAGTTCTTC
>TRBJ1-1|15|.|.|TRBV28
CASSTIGDMNTEAFF
TGTGCCAGCAGCACCATTGGGGATATGAACACTGAAGCTTTCTTT
>TRBJ2-5|13|TRBD1|.|TRBV7-7
CASSSGTEETQYF
TGTGCCAGCAGCTCCGGGACAGAAGAGACCCAGTACTTC
>TRBJ1-2|14|.|once|TRBV7-9
CASSPERVSYGYTF
TGTGCCAGCAGCCCGGAGAGGGTGAGCTATGGCTACACCTTC
>TRBJ1-2|15|.|few|TRBV5-1
CASSFAPGLGYGYTF
TGCGCCAGCAGCTTCGCCCCAGGGTTAGGCTATGGCTACACCTTC
>TRBJ2-7|12|.|.|TRBV29-1
CSVDDQIYEQYF
TGCAGCGTTGACGACCAGATCTACGAGCAGTACTTC
>TRBJ2-1|16|.|.|TRBV11-3
CASSSPTGGVTDEQFF
TGTGCCAGCAGCTCCCCGACAGGAGGGGTGACCGATGAGCAGTTCTTC
>TRBJ1-4|15|.|.|TRBV5-1
CASTVQGLGGEKLFF
TGCGCCAGCACCGTACAGGGTTTGGGTGGCGAAAAACTGTTTTTT
>TRBJ2-5|12|.|.|TRBV2
CASSDGRETQYF
TGTGCCAGCAGTGACGGGAGAGAGACCCAGTACTTC
>TRBJ1-4|13|.|.|TRBV12-3/TRBV12-4
CASSPRQNEKLFF
TGTGCCAGCAGTCCCAGACAGAATGAAAAACTGTTTTTT
>TRBJ1-4|13|.|.|TRBV19
CASNGATNEKLFF
TGTGCCAGTAACGGTGCAACTAATGAAAAACTGTTTTTT
>TRBJ2-1|15|TRBD2|.|TRBV7-2
CASSFGGLGNNEQFF
TGTGCCAGCAGCTTTGGGGGACTAGGCAACAATGAGCAGTTCTTC
>TRBJ2-7|12|TRBD1|.|TRBV6-5
CASSRTGYEQYF
TGTGCCAGCAGCAGGACAGGCTACGAGCAGTACTTC